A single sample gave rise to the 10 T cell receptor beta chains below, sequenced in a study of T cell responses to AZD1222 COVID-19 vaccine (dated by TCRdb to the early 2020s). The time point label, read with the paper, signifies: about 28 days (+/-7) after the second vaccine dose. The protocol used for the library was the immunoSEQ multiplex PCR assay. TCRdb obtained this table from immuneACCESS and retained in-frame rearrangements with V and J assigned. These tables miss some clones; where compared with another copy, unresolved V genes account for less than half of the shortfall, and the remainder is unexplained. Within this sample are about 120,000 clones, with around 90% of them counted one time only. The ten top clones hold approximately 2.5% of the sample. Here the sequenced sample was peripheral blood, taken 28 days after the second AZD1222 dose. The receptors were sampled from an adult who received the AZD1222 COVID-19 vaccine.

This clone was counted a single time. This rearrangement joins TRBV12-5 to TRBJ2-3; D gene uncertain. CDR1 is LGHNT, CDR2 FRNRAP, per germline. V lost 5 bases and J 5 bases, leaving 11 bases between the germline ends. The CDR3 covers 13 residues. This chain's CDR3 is CASGTGRRDTQYF. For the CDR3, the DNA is TGTGCTAGTGGTACGGGCCGAAGAGATACGCAGTATTTT.

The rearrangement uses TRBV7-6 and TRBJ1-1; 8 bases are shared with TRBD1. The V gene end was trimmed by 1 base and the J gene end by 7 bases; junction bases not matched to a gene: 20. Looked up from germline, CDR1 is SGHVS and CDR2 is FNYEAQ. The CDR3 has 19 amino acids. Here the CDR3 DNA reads TGTGCCAGCAGCTTAGAACACCCCGGACAGGGTATCCCGGGGGGTGAAGCTTTCTTT. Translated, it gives CASSLEHPGQGIPGGEAFF.

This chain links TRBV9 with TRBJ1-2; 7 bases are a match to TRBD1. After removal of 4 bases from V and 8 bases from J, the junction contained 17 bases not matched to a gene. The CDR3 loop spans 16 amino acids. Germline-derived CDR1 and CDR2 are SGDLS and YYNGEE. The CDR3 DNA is TGTGCCAGCAGCCCCCAGGGGGTTGAGGGAGTGGGAGGCTACACCTTC. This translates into CASSPQGVEGVGGYTF. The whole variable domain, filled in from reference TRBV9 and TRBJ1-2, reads DSGVTQTPKHLITATGQRVTLRCSPRSGDLSVYWYQQSLDQGLQFLIQYYNGEERAKGNILERFSAQQFPDLHSELNLSSLELGDSALYFCASSPQGVEGVGGYTFGSGTRLTVV.

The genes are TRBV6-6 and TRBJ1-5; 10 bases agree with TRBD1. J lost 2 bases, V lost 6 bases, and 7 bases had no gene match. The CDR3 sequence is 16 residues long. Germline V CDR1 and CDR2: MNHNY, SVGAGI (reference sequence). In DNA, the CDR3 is TGTGCCAGCAGCCCGGGCGGGACAGGGGGCAATCAGCCCCAGCATTTT. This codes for CASSPGGTGGNQPQHF.

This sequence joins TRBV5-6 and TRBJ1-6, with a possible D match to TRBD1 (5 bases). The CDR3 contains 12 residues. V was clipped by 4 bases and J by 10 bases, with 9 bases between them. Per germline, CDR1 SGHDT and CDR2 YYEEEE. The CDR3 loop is CASSGGGSPLHF. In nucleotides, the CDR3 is TGTGCCAGCAGCGGGGGTGGGTCACCCCTCCACTTT.

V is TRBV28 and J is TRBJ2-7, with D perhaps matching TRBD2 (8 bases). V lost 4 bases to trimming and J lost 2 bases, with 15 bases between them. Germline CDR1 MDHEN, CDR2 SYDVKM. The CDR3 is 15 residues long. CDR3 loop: CASSSRGDSTYEQYF. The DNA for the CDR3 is TGTGCCAGCAGTTCGCGGGGGGACAGTACCTACGAGCAGTACTTC.

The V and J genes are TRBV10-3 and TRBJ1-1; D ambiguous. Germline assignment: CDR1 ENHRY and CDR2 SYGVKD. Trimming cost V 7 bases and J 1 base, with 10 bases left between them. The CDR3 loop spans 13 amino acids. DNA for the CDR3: TGTGCCATCACTGACAACACGAACACTGAAGCTTTCTTT. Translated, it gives CAITDNTNTEAFF.

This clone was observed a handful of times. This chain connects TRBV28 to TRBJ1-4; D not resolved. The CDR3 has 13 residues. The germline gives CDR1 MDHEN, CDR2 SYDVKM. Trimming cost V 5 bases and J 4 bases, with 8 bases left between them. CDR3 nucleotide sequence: TGTGCCAGCAGTATAAATGGTAATGAAAAACTGTTTTTT. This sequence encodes CASSINGNEKLFF.

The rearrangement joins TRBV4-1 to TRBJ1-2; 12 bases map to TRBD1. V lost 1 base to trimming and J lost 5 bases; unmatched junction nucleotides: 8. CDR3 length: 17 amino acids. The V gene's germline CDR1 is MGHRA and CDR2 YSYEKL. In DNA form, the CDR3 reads TGCGCCAGCAGCCAAGTTGGGACAGGGGGCAACATGTATGGCTACACCTTC. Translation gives CASSQVGTGGNMYGYTF.

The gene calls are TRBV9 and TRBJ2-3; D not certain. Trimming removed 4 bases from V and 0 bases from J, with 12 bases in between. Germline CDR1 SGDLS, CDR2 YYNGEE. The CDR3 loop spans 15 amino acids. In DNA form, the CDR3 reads TGTGCCAGCAGCACAGACGGAACTAGCACAGATACGCAGTATTTT. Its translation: CASSTDGTSTDTQYF.